These 5 T cell receptor beta chains were sequenced from one sample in a study of CD8 T cells in Susac syndrome. Random hexamers were used to reverse transcribe the RNA input (roughly 0.5 to 1 ug). Via MiXCR, TCRdb re-called the immunoSEQ multiplex PCR reads, giving one row per CDR3 protein. The data show some 120,000 distinct CDR3 sequences, 85% to 95% seen once. The source material was CD8+ T cells from PBMCs. The receptors derive from a human donor with multiple sclerosis.

This chain links TRBV7-8 with TRBJ2-7; 9 nucleotides align to TRBD2. Per germline, CDR1 SGHVS and CDR2 FQNEAQ. The CDR3 has 14 amino acids. The ends lost 2 bases at V and 2 bases at J; junction bases unmatched: 1. The CDR3 bases are TGTGCCAGCAGCTTAAGCGGGAGGACCTACGAGCAGTACGTC. The encoded protein is CASSLSGRTYEQYV.

Here the CDR3 DNA reads TGTGCCATCACGGTGGGGGGCGAGCAGTACTTC. It yields the protein CAITVGGEQYF. The V and J genes are TRBV10-3 and TRBJ2-7; D may be TRBD2 (6 bases). Per germline, CDR1 ENHRY and CDR2 SYGVKD. The CDR3 covers 11 residues. Trimming left V 7 bases short and J 6 bases short, with 10 bases between.

The genes are TRBV5-1 and TRBJ2-1, with 14 bases identical to TRBD2. The CDR3 extends over 16 amino acids. The junction had 7 bases not matched to a gene; V was cut back by 3 bases and J by 8 bases. Germline lookup yields CDR1 SGHRS and CDR2 YFSETQ. CDR3 sequence reads: CASSSHGLAGGYEQFF. CDR3 DNA sequence: TGCGCCAGCAGCTCTCACGGACTAGCGGGGGGTTATGAGCAGTTCTTC.

This chain links TRBV7-9 with TRBJ1-5; 7 bases map to TRBD1. This CDR3 is 14 amino acids long. Germline CDR1 SEHNR, CDR2 FQNEAQ (reference sequence). V was pared by 5 bases and J by 5 bases, with 6 bases of the junction left unmatched. CDR3 DNA: TGTGCCAGCAGCCAGGGGGGTATTTATCAGCCCCAGCATTTT. Its translation is CASSQGGIYQPQHF. Filled out from reference TRBV7-9 and TRBJ1-5, the complete variable domain reads DTGVSQNPRHKITKRGQNVTFRCDPISEHNRLYWYRQTLGQGPEFLTYFQNEAQLEKSRLLSDRFSAERPKGSFSTLEIQRTEQGDSAMYLCASSQGGIYQPQHFGDGTRLSIL.

The chain carries TRBV5-1 and TRBJ1-1, with a possible D match to TRBD1 (5 bases). Trimming removed 3 bases at V and 4 bases at J, with 16 bases between. CDR1 SGHRS and CDR2 YFSETQ come from the germline V gene. The CDR3 covers 15 residues. CDR3 nucleotides: TGCGCCAGCAGCTATGGGACTCGGGGTTCCACTGAAGCTTTCTTT. Protein product: CASSYGTRGSTEAFF.